These 13 T cell receptor beta chains were all obtained from the same sample, sequenced in a study of cytomegalovirus exposure and HLA in healthy donors. The PCR was carried out with 60 Vbeta primers and 13 Jbeta primers. Method: immunoSEQ multiplex PCR; TCRdb's copy keeps in-frame clones and lacks some. The sample holds about 93,000 clones; roughly 79% are singletons and the top ten take over 0.5%. The sample consisted of PBMCs. The receptors were sampled from a man under 40 in good health and CMV-seronegative.

The CDR3 DNA sequence: TGTGCCAGCAGCTTGGACAGGGGCTCCTACGAGCAGTACTTC. Its protein is CASSLDRGSYEQYF. The chain carries TRBV7-3 and TRBJ2-7; 9 nucleotides line up with TRBD1. The CDR3 length is 14 residues. V lost 3 bases, J lost 0 bases, and 0 bases stayed unmatched. Per the germline V gene, CDR1 is SGHTA and CDR2 is FQGTGA.

The rearrangement links TRBV7-9 to TRBJ1-1, with a possible D match to TRBD1 (5 bases). The germline gives CDR1 SEHNR, CDR2 FQNEAQ (reference sequence). The CDR3 covers 15 residues. The V gene lost 2 bases and the J gene lost 0 bases, with 10 bases spanning the gap. The CDR3 bases are TGTGCCAGCAGCTTATTGGGGCAGATGAACACTGAAGCTTTCTTT. Amino acid sequence: CASSLLGQMNTEAFF.

The chain recombines TRBV9 with TRBJ1-5; D may be TRBD1 (6 bases). The V gene lost 7 bases and the J gene lost 2 bases, with 10 bases spanning the gap. The CDR3 is made up of 13 amino acids. The germline V gene has CDR1 SGDLS and CDR2 YYNGEE. The DNA for the CDR3 is TGTGCCAGCTCGTCAGGGGGCAATCAGCCCCAGCATTTT. As protein: CASSSGGNQPQHF.

This clone appeared once. The chain links TRBV19 to TRBJ2-1; 13 bases align to TRBD2. The germline V gene has CDR1 LNHDA and CDR2 SQIVND (reference sequence). V lost 6 bases and J lost 0; bases outside the gene matches: 14. This CDR3 region has 20 residues. CDR3: CASRRLAGGPELISYNEQFF. The CDR3 region has the DNA TGTGCCAGTAGGAGACTAGCGGGAGGACCAGAATTAATCTCCTACAATGAGCAGTTCTTC.

This clone occurred a few times. The rearrangement joins TRBV6-5 to TRBJ1-6, with TRBD1 identical over 8 bases. J was trimmed by 9 bases and V by 7 bases; bases with no gene match: 8. The CDR3 consists of 14 residues. In germline, CDR1 is MNHEY, CDR2 SVGAGI. As DNA, the CDR3 is TGTGCCAGCACTCGCGGGACAGGTGTTTCACCCCTCCACTTT. Its translation is CASTRGTGVSPLHF.

J is TRBJ2-1 and V is TRBV6-8, with unresolved D. The CDR3 runs 16 residues. The V end lost 1 base, the J end lost 5 bases, and 15 bases lay between the germline ends. In germline, CDR1 is MNHGY, CDR2 SAAAGT. CDR3 sequence (DNA): TGTGCCAGCAGTTACTGCGCATCCCGGTTCCACAATGAGCAGTTCTTC. Protein sequence: CASSYCASRFHNEQFF.

The chain has TRBV10-3 and TRBJ1-4, with a possible D match to TRBD1 (6 bases). Germline CDR1 reads ENHRY; CDR2 reads SYGVKD. The CDR3 covers 15 residues. V dropped 6 bases and J dropped 2 bases, with 13 bases sitting between them. CDR3 amino acids: CAISSSGDTNEKLFF. As DNA, the CDR3 is TGTGCCATCAGCAGCTCAGGGGATACTAATGAAAAACTGTTTTTT.

The sample holds a few counts of this clone. The gene calls are TRBV4-2 and TRBJ1-5, with unresolved D. Germline CDR1 LGHNA, CDR2 YNFKEQ. V was shortened by 2 bases and J by 4 bases, with 9 bases between the two germline ends. The CDR3 sequence is 14 residues long. The CDR3 is CASSQPFPNQPQHF. The CDR3 nucleotides are TGTGCCAGCAGCCAACCTTTTCCGAATCAGCCCCAGCATTTT.

The rearrangement uses TRBV18 and TRBJ2-7; 9 positions match TRBD2. V lost 3 bases to trimming and J lost 7 bases; unmatched junction nucleotides: 7. This CDR3 spans 14 amino acids. The germline V gene encodes CDR1 KGHSH and CDR2 LQKENI. The CDR3 bases are TGTGCCAGCTCACCCGCGGGAGGGTCTCGGGAGCAGTACTTC. Its protein product is CASSPAGGSREQYF.

This rearrangement joins TRBV29-1 to TRBJ2-7; the D gene is possibly TRBD1 (6 bases). V dropped 1 base and J dropped 0 bases, with 13 bases sitting between them. The CDR3 is 15 amino acids. Germline V CDR1 and CDR2: SQVTM, ANQGSEA. CDR3 in amino acids: CSVEGGLATSYEQYV. For the CDR3, the DNA is TGCAGCGTTGAAGGGGGGCTCGCCACCTCCTACGAGCAGTACGTC.

This clone was counted only a few times. The CDR3 spells CASKKSRGQQYEQYV. The CDR3 coding sequence is TGTGCCAGCAAAAAATCGAGGGGACAGCAATACGAGCAGTACGTC. This chain joins TRBV6-5 and TRBJ2-7, with 7 bases fitting TRBD1. CDR3 length: 15 amino acids. V trimming: 7 bases; J trimming: 4 bases; junction bases outside the gene matches: 13. Germline V gene lookup returns CDR1 MNHEY and CDR2 SVGAGI.

Only one count was recorded for this clone. The genes are TRBV5-1 and TRBJ2-1; maybe TRBD2 (5 bases). The CDR3 runs to 17 residues. V was trimmed by 0 bases and J by 0 bases, leaving 13 bases between them. The V gene's germline CDR1 is SGHRS and CDR2 YFSETQ. The CDR3 region is CASSLGGSKSSYNEQFF. As DNA, the CDR3 is TGCGCCAGCAGCTTGGGAGGGAGCAAGAGCTCCTACAATGAGCAGTTCTTC. Drawing the rest from reference TRBV5-1 and TRBJ2-1, the complete variable domain is KAGVTQTPRYLIKTRGQQVTLSCSPISGHRSVSWYQQTPGQGLQFLFEYFSETQRNKGNFPGRFSGRQFSNSRSEMNVSTLELGDSALYLCASSLGGSKSSYNEQFFGPGTRLTVL.

V usage is TRBV27 and J usage is TRBJ1-5; no reliable D call. Germline V gene data show CDR1 as MNHEY and CDR2 as SMNVEV (reference sequence). Deletions cut 5 bases from V and 10 bases from J, with 15 bases between. The CDR3 runs to 13 residues. CDR3 sequence: CASSAGGWDPQHF. The CDR3 nucleotides read TGTGCCAGCAGTGCTGGCGGGTGGGATCCCCAGCATTTT.